This TCR beta chain was sequenced during a study of blood T cell repertoires in COVID-19. Across the whole study: Nucleic acid was either cDNA or gDNA, and it came from T cells, B-cell-depleted T cells, or PBMCs.

The CDR3 has 15 residues. V was trimmed by 3 bases and J by 2 bases, leaving 12 bases between them. Germline-derived CDR1 and CDR2 are SGHTA and FQGNSA. The method was immunoSEQ multiplex PCR; TCRdb's version includes in-frame clones alone and lacks a portion of them. The table records fewer than 250,000 clones, around four fifths of them present only once. The clonotype originates from a man aged 30 to 45 with active or convalescent COVID-19. This chain uses TRBV7-2 with TRBJ2-3; D perhaps matches TRBD1 (5 bases). Sequenced input: peripheral blood. The CDR3 sequence: CASSLGGASTDTQYF. The CDR3 DNA follows: TGTGCCAGCAGCTTGGGTGGGGCCTCCACAGATACGCAGTATTTT.